One sample yielded the 16 T cell receptor beta chains listed below, sequenced in a study of T and B cells in COVID-19 patients. Blood genomic DNA input for TRB amplification was about 250-500 ng. Multiplex PCR with BIOMED2 TRB-A/B primer pools amplified TRB rearrangements. TCRdb processed the multiplex PCR reads anew with MiXCR; each CDR3 protein has one entry. The table includes about 7,000 distinct CDR3 sequences, roughly 20% detected once. The specimen sequenced was blood. The receptors derive from a human donor who had recovered from COVID-19.

This clonotype appeared a few times. The chain carries TRBV30 and TRBJ2-1; the match to TRBD2 covers 13 bases. This CDR3 is 14 amino acids long. Germline V lookup: CDR1 GTSNPN, CDR2 SVGIG (reference sequence). With V trimmed by 3 bases and J by 6 bases, 2 bases remained unmatched. This CDR3 is CAWRLAGGPNEQFF. CDR3 sequence (DNA): TGTGCCTGGAGACTAGCGGGGGGGCCCAATGAGCAGTTCTTC. Based on the CDR3 plus reference TRBV30 and TRBJ2-1, the full variable domain is SQTIHQWPATLVQPVGSPLSLECTVEGTSNPNLYWYRQAAGRGLQLLFYSVGIGQISSEVPQNLSASRPQDRQFILSSKKLLLSDSGFYLCAWRLAGGPNEQFFGPGTRLTVL.

This chain links TRBV10-1 with TRBJ1-5; TRBD1 aligns across 12 bases. J gave up 7 bases and V 6 bases, and 7 bases lay outside the gene matches. The CDR3 sequence is 15 residues long. Germline assignment: CDR1 WNHNN and CDR2 SYGVQD (reference sequence). The CDR3 DNA reads TGCGCCAGCAGGCGACTGGGACAGGGGGCCCAGCCCCAGCATTTT. Protein: CASRRLGQGAQPQHF.

In its sample, this clonotype was seen many times. This sequence joins TRBV27 and TRBJ1-4, with D unresolved. Deletions cut 4 bases from V and 1 base from J, with 16 bases between. Germline lookup yields CDR1 MNHEY and CDR2 SMNVEV (reference sequence). This CDR3 is built from 17 residues. CDR3 sequence: CASSSVKVRKTNEKLFF. CDR3 bases: TGTGCCAGCAGTTCGGTCAAGGTTCGGAAAACTAATGAAAAACTGTTTTTT.

J is TRBJ1-1 and V is TRBV20-1; tentatively, D is TRBD1 (6 bases). Germline CDR1 reads DFQATT; CDR2 reads SNEGSKA (reference sequence). This CDR3 comprises 13 residues. Trimming removed 6 bases from V and 5 bases from J, with 16 bases in between. The CDR3 DNA is TGCAGTGCCCCCCTTTACAGGGCGACTGAAGCTTTCTTT. Its translation is CSAPLYRATEAFF.

The chain is built from TRBV24-1 and TRBJ1-1, with a possible D match to TRBD1 (6 bases). Trimming shortened V by 4 bases and J by 1 base, and 9 bases separated the two germline ends. The germline CDR1 and CDR2 sequences are KGHDR and SFDVKD. The CDR3 runs to 14 residues. CDR3 DNA sequence: TGTGCCACCAGTGACCCGGACAGGAACACTGAAGCTTTCTTT. It translates to CATSDPDRNTEAFF.

DNA of the CDR3: TGTGCCAGCAGGCCGACTAGCGGGGGGCTGATCCATACGCAGTATTTT. Its translation: CASRPTSGGLIHTQYF. The rearrangement links TRBV6-5 to TRBJ2-3; 13 bases align to TRBD2. The junction had 10 bases not matched to a gene; V was cut back by 6 bases and J by 7 bases. CDR3 size: 16 residues. The germline CDR1 and CDR2 sequences are MNHEY and SVGAGI.

By share, this clonotype counts as medium-sized (0.01 to 0.1%). This chain uses TRBV19 with TRBJ1-1; 7 bases align to TRBD1. This CDR3 has 13 amino acids. The germline V gene has CDR1 LNHDA and CDR2 SQIVND (reference sequence). The junction had 12 bases not matched to a gene; V was cut back by 6 bases and J by 11 bases. The CDR3 reads CASRYGQARDAFF. CDR3 in DNA: TGTGCCAGTAGGTACGGACAGGCTCGAGACGCTTTCTTT.

The V gene is TRBV4-2, the J gene TRBJ2-5; D is perhaps TRBD2 (5 bases). The CDR3 consists of 16 residues. V lost 1 base to trimming and J lost 4 bases, with 16 bases between them. Per the germline V gene, CDR1 is LGHNA and CDR2 is YNFKEQ. CDR3 DNA: TGTGCCAGCAGCCAAGGGGAGCGGCTGGCCGTAGAGACCCAGTACTTC. It is translated as CASSQGERLAVETQYF.

This clonotype rates as medium-sized. The chain recombines TRBV30 with TRBJ2-7, with TRBD2 matching 7 bases. This CDR3 has 12 residues. In germline, CDR1 is GTSNPN, CDR2 SVGIG (reference sequence). The CDR3 protein is CARGVRGTEQYF. For the CDR3, the DNA is TGTGCACGGGGGGTTAGGGGCACCGAGCAGTACTTC.

CDR3 region: CASRRPGLAGPWYF. The CDR3, as DNA: TGTGCCAGCAGGAGACCGGGACTAGCGGGACCATGGTACTTC. The genes are TRBV11-1 and TRBJ2-7; 13 bases fit TRBD2. The ends lost 6 bases at V and 12 bases at J; junction bases unmatched: 11. Germline V gene sequence: CDR1 SGHAT, CDR2 FQDESV (reference sequence). There are 14 residues in the CDR3. Filled out from reference TRBV11-1 and TRBJ2-7, the complete variable domain reads EAEVAQSPRYKITEKSQAVAFWCDPISGHATLYWYRQILGQGPELLVQFQDESVVDDSQLPKDRFSAERLKGVDSTLKIQPAELGDSAMYLCASRRPGLAGPWYFGPGTRLTVT.

This clonotype is medium-sized by share. The chain is built from TRBV5-4 and TRBJ2-7; 7 bases line up with TRBD2. CDR3 length: 16 residues. The germline CDR1 and CDR2 sequences are SGHNT and YYREEE (reference sequence). After removal of 4 bases from V and 2 bases from J, the junction contained 12 bases not matched to a gene. The CDR3 region is CASSPTGEGRTYEQYF. The DNA of the CDR3 is TGTGCCAGCAGCCCCACCGGGGAGGGGCGCACCTACGAGCAGTACTTC.

This clonotype is termed medium-sized. The J gene is TRBJ1-4, the V gene TRBV19; D is perhaps TRBD1 (6 bases). Deletions cut 6 bases from V and 7 bases from J, with 15 bases between. The CDR3 has 14 residues. Per the germline V gene, CDR1 is LNHDA and CDR2 is SQIVND (reference sequence). As DNA, the CDR3 is TGTGCCAGTAGAAACAGGGAGCTTACTGAAAAACTGTTTTTT. Protein product: CASRNRELTEKLFF.

This chain links TRBV20-1 with TRBJ1-2; D is ambiguous. The CDR3 loop spans 11 amino acids. Trimming removed 5 bases at V and 5 bases at J, with 9 bases between. Germline V lookup: CDR1 DFQATT, CDR2 SNEGSKA (reference sequence). DNA of the CDR3: TGCAGTGCTGATTCGACATATGGCTACACCTTC. Its protein is CSADSTYGYTF.

This clonotype was seen at least ten times. V gene TRBV6-2 or TRBV6-3 combines with J gene TRBJ2-3, with D unresolved. The V end was cut by 4 bases, the J end by 2 bases, with 13 bases between. CDR1 is MNHEY, CDR2 SVGEGT, per germline. This CDR3 comprises 15 residues. CDR3 sequence: CASSSLPDVTDTQYF. In DNA, the CDR3 is TGTGCCAGCAGTTCATTACCGGACGTCACAGATACGCAGTATTTT.

By sample fraction, this clonotype is medium-sized. CDR3 loop: CASSIWEATEAFF. The CDR3, as DNA: TGTGCCAGTAGTATATGGGAAGCCACTGAAGCTTTCTTT. The chain has TRBV19 and TRBJ1-1; D unresolved. This CDR3 spans 13 amino acids. Per germline, CDR1 LNHDA and CDR2 SQIVND (reference sequence). The germline V and J ends were trimmed by 2 bases and 4 bases, with 8 bases remaining between them.

This clonotype was detected a few times. The chain combines TRBV10-3 with TRBJ1-6; D unresolved. This CDR3 region has 14 residues. The V and J ends lost 3 bases and 6 bases respectively, with 9 bases between them. CDR1 and CDR2 from the germline V gene are ENHRY and SYGVKD. CDR3 DNA sequence: TGTGCCATCAGTGAAGGACTCCTTAATTCACCCCTCCACTTT. Protein sequence: CAISEGLLNSPLHF.